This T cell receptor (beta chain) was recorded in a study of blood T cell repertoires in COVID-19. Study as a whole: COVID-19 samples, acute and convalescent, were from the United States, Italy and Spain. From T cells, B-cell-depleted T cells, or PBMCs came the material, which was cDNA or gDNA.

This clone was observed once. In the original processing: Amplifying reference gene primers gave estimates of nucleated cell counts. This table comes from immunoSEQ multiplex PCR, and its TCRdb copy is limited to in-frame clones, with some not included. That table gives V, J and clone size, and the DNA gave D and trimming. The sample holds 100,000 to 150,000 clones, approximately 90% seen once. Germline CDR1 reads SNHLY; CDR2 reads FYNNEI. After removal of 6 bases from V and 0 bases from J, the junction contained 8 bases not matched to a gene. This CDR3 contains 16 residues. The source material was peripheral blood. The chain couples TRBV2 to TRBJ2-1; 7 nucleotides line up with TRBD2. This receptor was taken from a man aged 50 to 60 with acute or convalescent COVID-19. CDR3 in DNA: TGTGCCAGCAGAACGCTAGCGGCAAGCTCCTACAATGAGCAGTTCTTC. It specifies CASRTLAASSYNEQFF.